The 28 T cell receptor beta chains presented below share a single source sample, sequenced in a study of blood T cells in healthy people across ages. Using a J-beta primer mix together with a sample-barcoded 5' primer, a second PCR was run for roughly 7 to 11 cycles. TCRdb re-called the 5' RACE reads through MiXCR, storing one row per CDR3 protein. The sample includes some 710,000 distinct CDR3 sequences, roughly 46% of them seen just once. The sample consisted of blood. The receptors come from a man older than 75 in good health.

This clonotype occurred a few times. V usage is TRBV10-3 and J usage is TRBJ2-4; D is uncertain. V was shortened by 4 bases and J by 8 bases, with 9 bases between the two germline ends. CDR1 is ENHRY, CDR2 SYGVKD, per germline. The CDR3 loop spans 12 amino acids. CDR3 in DNA: TGTGCCATCAGTGTAGATGGGCACATTCAGTACTTC. Protein sequence: CAISVDGHIQYF.

This chain connects TRBV29-1 to TRBJ2-3; D is uncertain. CDR3 size: 13 residues. With 6 bases removed from V and 4 bases from J, the gap between germline ends came to 14 bases. The germline CDR1 and CDR2 sequences are SQVTM and ANQGSEA. CDR3 sequence reads: CSVLGNGADTQYF. The CDR3 DNA follows: TGCAGCGTCCTCGGTAATGGGGCAGATACGCAGTATTTT.

The chain combines TRBV20-1 with TRBJ2-3; 7 nucleotides agree with TRBD2. CDR3 length equals 16 residues. After removal of 0 bases from V and 4 bases from J, the junction contained 10 bases not matched to a gene. CDR1 and CDR2 from the germline V gene are DFQATT and SNEGSKA (reference sequence). The CDR3 region has the DNA TGCAGTGCTAGAGATGAGTGGGAGGGTCGGCCAGATACGCAGTATTTT. It translates to CSARDEWEGRPDTQYF.

This chain uses TRBV6-6 with TRBJ1-1, with unresolved D. CDR3 length: 13 residues. CDR1 is MNHNY, CDR2 SVGAGI, per germline (reference sequence). Deletions cut 7 bases from V and 0 bases from J, with 9 bases between. This chain's CDR3 is CASMQGMNTEAFF. The CDR3 DNA is TGTGCCAGCATGCAAGGGATGAACACTGAAGCTTTCTTT.

This clonotype was observed a handful of times. The CDR3 protein is CSARTSATSTDTQYF. In nucleotides, the CDR3 is TGCAGTGCTAGAACTAGCGCGACTAGCACAGATACGCAGTATTTT. The rearrangement links TRBV20-1 to TRBJ2-3; 7 bases fit TRBD2. CDR1 is DFQATT and CDR2 is SNEGSKA in the germline V gene (reference sequence). V lost 2 bases to trimming and J lost 0 bases; unmatched junction nucleotides: 5. This CDR3 has 15 residues.

The genes are TRBV3-1 and TRBJ2-1, with 7 bases identical to TRBD2. V lost 4 bases to trimming and J lost 5 bases; unmatched junction nucleotides: 8. The CDR3 totals 15 residues. Germline lookup yields CDR1 LGHDT and CDR2 YNNKEL (reference sequence). For the CDR3, the DNA is TGTGCCAGCAGCCCCCACGGGAGCGGGGACAATGAGCAGTTCTTC. Amino acids: CASSPHGSGDNEQFF.

The genes are TRBV9 and TRBJ2-1; TRBD1 agrees at 7 bases. The CDR3 contains 13 residues. Trimming cost V 2 bases and J 9 bases; bases outside gene matches: 5. From germline, CDR1 is SGDLS and CDR2 YYNGEE. CDR3 DNA sequence: TGTGCCAGCAGCGTTAACAGGGGCCCTGAGCAGTTCTTC. This codes for CASSVNRGPEQFF. Filled out from reference TRBV9 and TRBJ2-1, the complete variable domain reads DSGVTQTPKHLITATGQRVTLRCSPRSGDLSVYWYQQSLDQGLQFLIQYYNGEERAKGNILERFSAQQFPDLHSELNLSSLELGDSALYFCASSVNRGPEQFFGPGTRLTVL.

This rearrangement joins TRBV7-2 to TRBJ2-2, with 8 bases fitting TRBD1. Germline assignment: CDR1 SGHTA and CDR2 FQGNSA. The CDR3 covers 17 residues. Trimming took 3 bases from V and 6 from J; bases not matched to a gene: 12. The CDR3 loop reads CASSLSGGASDPGELFF. DNA of the CDR3: TGTGCCAGCAGCTTGTCAGGGGGCGCTTCCGACCCCGGGGAGCTGTTTTTT.

V is TRBV7-2 and J is TRBJ1-2; possible D gene TRBD1, 6 bases. The CDR3 runs to 13 residues. Trimming removed 0 bases from V and 6 bases from J, with 8 bases in between. The germline CDR1 and CDR2 sequences are SGHTA and FQGNSA. The CDR3: CASSLAQGNGYTF. CDR3 nucleotides: TGTGCCAGCAGCTTAGCACAGGGAAATGGCTACACCTTC.

This clonotype showed up just a few times. The chain recombines TRBV20-1 with TRBJ1-6, with unresolved D. Trimming took off 0 bases at V and 11 bases at J, with 8 bases between the two ends. This CDR3 is 12 amino acids long. The germline CDR1 and CDR2 sequences are DFQATT and SNEGSKA (reference sequence). The CDR3 nucleotides are TGCAGTGCTAGAGATAATCAGCCACCCCTCCACTTT. Its translation is CSARDNQPPLHF.

This clonotype was recorded a few times. The chain employs TRBV20-1 and TRBJ2-7, with 8 bases lining up with TRBD2. CDR3 length: 12 residues. Germline values: CDR1 DFQATT, CDR2 SNEGSKA (reference sequence). CDR3: CSAGTSSYEQYF. The CDR3 DNA reads as TGCAGCGCCGGGACTAGCTCCTACGAGCAGTACTTC.

The chain links TRBV12-3 or TRBV12-4 to TRBJ2-3; 7 nucleotides align to TRBD2. V shed 7 bases, J shed 11 bases, and the junction held 21 bases outside the gene matches. The CDR3 contains 16 residues. CDR3 protein: CASTLWTRGSTDVQYF. The CDR3 DNA is TGTGCCAGCACCCTCTGGACTAGAGGTAGCACAGATGTGCAGTATTTT.

This clonotype was observed many times. The V call is TRBV7-2, the J call TRBJ2-5; TRBD1 agrees at 9 bases. The V gene's germline CDR1 is SGHTA and CDR2 FQGNSA. This CDR3 has 16 residues. The ends lost 2 bases at V and 2 bases at J; junction bases unmatched: 6. The CDR3 DNA reads TGTGCCAGCAGCTTAACAGGGGGCGCCGGGCAAGAGACCCAGTACTTC. Its protein product is CASSLTGGAGQETQYF. Full variable domain (missing parts from reference TRBV7-2 and TRBJ2-5): GAGVSQSPSNKVTEKGKDVELRCDPISGHTALYWYRQSLGQGLEFLIYFQGNSAPDKSGLPSDRFSAERTGGSVSTLTIQRTQQEDSAVYLCASSLTGGAGQETQYFGPGTRLLVL.

The chain joins TRBV3-1 to TRBJ2-1, with D tentatively TRBD2 (5 bases). CDR1 is LGHDT, CDR2 YNNKEL, per germline (reference sequence). The CDR3 consists of 15 residues. The germline V and J ends were trimmed by 0 bases and 7 bases, with 13 bases remaining between them. The CDR3 DNA reads as TGTGCCAGCAGCCAAGATCTGGATCGGGGTAATGAGCAGTTCTTC. As protein: CASSQDLDRGNEQFF.

The rearrangement joins TRBV24-1 to TRBJ2-1; 8 nucleotides agree with TRBD1. The junction had 7 bases not matched to a gene; V was cut back by 2 bases and J by 8 bases. CDR3 size: 15 residues. Per germline, CDR1 KGHDR and CDR2 SFDVKD. The CDR3 reads CATSDWDDRGDEQFF. DNA for the CDR3: TGTGCCACCAGTGATTGGGACGACAGGGGCGATGAGCAGTTCTTC.

In regard to this clonotype: Its ends do not fully match the called genes, so a read error is possible. V is TRBV6-2 or TRBV6-3 and J is TRBJ2-1, with D possibly matching TRBD2 (5 bases). Germline lookup yields CDR1 MNHEY and CDR2 SVGEGT. CDR3 length: 18 amino acids. For the CDR3, the DNA is TGTGCCAGCCAGACCCAGCGGAACCACGATGCAAGTTACACTGAGCAGTTCTTC. Residues: CASQTQRNHDASYTEQFF.

This clonotype has just a few counts. This chain links TRBV28 with TRBJ2-6; D call uncertain. From germline, CDR1 is MDHEN and CDR2 SYDVKM. Trimming cost V 3 bases and J 0 bases, with 9 bases left between them. This CDR3 spans 16 amino acids. The CDR3 is CASSLSGPSGANVLTF. As DNA, the CDR3 is TGTGCCAGCAGTTTGTCTGGGCCCTCTGGGGCCAACGTCCTGACTTTC.

This rearrangement joins TRBV6-6 to TRBJ2-7, with D hard to call. The CDR3 sequence is 13 residues long. V lost 5 bases and J lost 4, with 12 bases in between. Per germline, CDR1 MNHNY and CDR2 SVGAGI (reference sequence). The CDR3 loop is CASSDGRKYEQYF. The CDR3 DNA reads TGTGCCAGCAGTGACGGACGGAAGTACGAGCAGTACTTC.

The V and J genes are TRBV4-1 and TRBJ1-2; 7 bases align to TRBD1. CDR1 and CDR2 (germline): MGHRA, YSYEKL. The J segment lost 9 bases and the V segment lost 2 bases, leaving 9 bases of the junction unmatched. The CDR3 is 14 residues long. CDR3 in amino acids: CASSQRQGVISYTF. CDR3 in DNA: TGCGCCAGCAGCCAACGGCAGGGGGTTATTAGCTACACCTTC.

The J gene is TRBJ2-1, the V gene TRBV21-1; TRBD2 is the table's D call and was not checked against the DNA. TRBV21-1 is a documented pseudogene. The CDR3 covers 14 residues. CDR3 amino acids: CASILSGSPDEQFF. CDR3 DNA: TGTGCCAGCATCTTAAGCGGGAGTCCGGATGAGCAGTTCTTC.

About this clonotype: A junction boundary mismatches the germline segment, possibly from a read error. J is TRBJ1-4 and V is TRBV15, with D perhaps matching TRBD1 (6 bases). The germline V gene encodes CDR1 LNHNV and CDR2 YYDKDF (reference sequence). The CDR3 has 15 residues. CDR3 sequence: CATSTHRQADEKLFF. The CDR3 DNA sequence: TGTGCTACCAGCACCCACCGACAGGCTGATGAAAAACTGTTTTTT.

This chain uses TRBV15 with TRBJ1-4; D ambiguous. V was cut by 5 bases and J by 5 bases, with 9 bases left in between. CDR1 and CDR2 (germline): LNHNV, YYDKDF (reference sequence). The CDR3 spans 13 residues. The chain's CDR3 is CATSPSPNEKLFF. CDR3 in DNA: TGTGCCACCAGCCCTAGCCCAAATGAAAAACTGTTTTTT.

A single count supports this clonotype. The chain joins TRBV30 to TRBJ2-5; the D gene is possibly TRBD2 (6 bases). The DNA end is a closer match to TRBJ2-7, so the J assignment may be wrong. CDR1 and CDR2 (germline): GTSNPN, SVGIG (reference sequence). The CDR3 sequence is 11 residues long. The CDR3 sequence: CAWSRRDEQYF. The CDR3 region has the DNA TGTGCCTGGAGTCGGAGGGACGAGCAGTACTTC.

The rearrangement links TRBV6-2 or TRBV6-3 to TRBJ2-3; TRBD1 is a possible D gene (6 bases). V lost 8 bases to trimming and J lost 6 bases, with 18 bases between them. Germline lookup yields CDR1 MNHEY and CDR2 SVGEGT. This CDR3 has 14 amino acids. The CDR3 DNA reads TGTGCCAGCGGTAAACAGGGTAACTCCGATACGCAGTATTTT. Its translation: CASGKQGNSDTQYF.

This clonotype turned up a few times. The chain uses TRBV6-2 or TRBV6-3 and TRBJ2-3; 7 bases are a match to TRBD2. After removal of 2 bases from V and 3 bases from J, the junction contained 5 bases not matched to a gene. The CDR3 extends over 15 amino acids. The germline gives CDR1 MNHEY, CDR2 SVGEGT. The CDR3 DNA sequence: TGTGCCAGCAGTTACGGTTCTAGCGGAACAGATACGCAGTATTTT. Protein product: CASSYGSSGTDTQYF.

The chain combines TRBV5-1 with TRBJ2-2; 12 bases map to TRBD2. V dropped 6 bases and J dropped 7; count of bases not matched to a gene: 7. This CDR3 has 15 amino acids. Germline V gives CDR1 SGHRS, CDR2 YFSETQ. The CDR3 DNA reads TGCGCCAGCACGGTCGAACTAGCGGGAGGCGGGGAGCTGTTTTTT. Amino acid sequence: CASTVELAGGGELFF.

The CDR3 protein is CASSPRAASYEQYF. Here the CDR3 DNA reads TGTGCCAGCAGTCCCCGTGCGGCCTCCTACGAGCAGTACTTC. The chain recombines TRBV7-2 with TRBJ2-7; D is unresolved. Germline V CDR1 and CDR2: SGHTA, FQGNSA. The germline V and J ends were trimmed by 6 bases and 0 bases, with 12 bases remaining between them. This CDR3 spans 14 amino acids. The entire variable domain, with the rest obtained from reference TRBV7-2 and TRBJ2-7, is as follows: GAGVSQSPSNKVTEKGKDVELRCDPISGHTALYWYRQSLGQGLEFLIYFQGNSAPDKSGLPSDRFSAERTGGSVSTLTIQRTQQEDSAVYLCASSPRAASYEQYFGPGTRLTVT.

This chain connects TRBV18 to TRBJ1-4; possibly TRBD1 for D (6 bases). The CDR3 has 15 residues. V was cut by 6 bases and J by 0 bases, with 11 bases left in between. Germline CDR1 reads KGHSH; CDR2 reads LQKENI. CDR3 region: CASSLGQTTNEKLFF. CDR3 coding DNA: TGTGCCAGCTCCCTCGGACAGACAACTAATGAAAAACTGTTTTTT.